The rows below give T cell receptor beta chains drawn from one sample of a study of OX40 agonist ivuxolimab in advanced cancers. Clones were read by immunoSEQ multiplex PCR, and TCRdb kept only the in-frame ones, dropping some. This table holds about 59,000 clones, approximately 81% found once. Sequenced material: CD4+ or CD8+ T cells sorted from blood, taken in a trial of the OX40 agonist ivuxolimab. Source of these receptors: an adult with an advanced solid tumor such as melanoma, head and neck, liver or kidney cancer. CDR3s include the opening cysteine and the closing phenylalanine or tryptophan. The D gene is left open where the match is weak. Not every row has a clone size; where given, it reads once, few, many or a size class.

>once|13|TRBV7-7|TRBJ2-1|-
CASSAGLRDEQFF
TGTGCCAGCAGCGCGGGGCTAAGGGATGAGCAGTTCTTC
>-|15|TRBV5-8|TRBJ2-3|-
CASSLGGTSTDTQYF
TGTGCCAGCAGCTTAGGCGGAACCAGCACAGATACGCAGTATTTT
>-|16|TRBV2|TRBJ2-1|TRBD2
CASSRRLAGSYNEQFF
TGTGCCAGCAGTCGGAGACTAGCGGGCTCCTACAATGAGCAGTTCTTC
>-|14|TRBV7-7|TRBJ1-1|-
CASRPYLGDTEAFF
TGTGCCAGCAGACCCTATTTGGGGGACACTGAAGCTTTCTTT
>once|16|TRBV27|TRBJ2-1|-
CASRPGGSPPHNEQFF
TGTGCCAGCAGGCCTGGGGGGAGTCCCCCCCACAATGAGCAGTTCTTC
>-|11|TRBV7-2|TRBJ2-5|-
CASNSRETQYF
TGTGCCAGCAACTCACGAGAGACCCAGTACTTC
>once|15|TRBV27|TRBJ1-1|-
CASSEVGSQNTEAFF
TGTGCCAGCAGTGAAGTCGGCAGTCAGAACACTGAAGCTTTCTTT
>-|15|TRBV9|TRBJ2-3|-
CASSVATDTRLPQYF
TGTGCCAGCAGCGTAGCCACGGATACCCGGTTACCGCAGTATTTT
>-|17|TRBV27|TRBJ1-5|-
CASSLSTGLGSNQPQHF
TGTGCCAGCAGTTTATCGACCGGGCTAGGGAGCAATCAGCCCCAGCATTTT
>once|9|TRBV28|TRBJ2-7|-
CARSYEQYF
TGTGCCCGATCCTACGAGCAGTACTTC
>once|16|TRBV5-4|TRBJ2-1|TRBD2
CASSPDLSGSYNEQFF
TGTGCCAGCAGCCCTGACCTTAGCGGGAGCTACAATGAGCAGTTCTTC
>-|15|TRBV18|TRBJ2-1|TRBD2
CASSPGSGRANEQFF
TGTGCCAGCTCACCAGGCAGCGGGAGGGCCAATGAGCAGTTCTTC
>-|15|TRBV7-9|TRBJ1-2|TRBD1
CASSLAGQGNYGYTF
TGTGCCAGCAGCTTAGCGGGACAGGGTAACTATGGCTACACCTTC
>once|15|TRBV6-1|TRBJ1-5|-
CASSEVPGSNQPQHF
TGTGCCAGCAGTGAAGTTCCAGGGAGCAATCAGCCCCAGCATTTT
>few|16|TRBV27|TRBJ2-3|TRBD2
CASSPPGLVGTDTQYF
TGTGCCAGCAGTCCTCCGGGACTAGTAGGCACAGATACGCAGTATTTT
>-|16|TRBV7-2|TRBJ2-3|TRBD2
CASSVKPGLVTDTQYF
TGTGCCAGCAGCGTGAAACCGGGACTAGTGACAGATACGCAGTATTTT
>-|13|TRBV7-2|TRBJ2-1|TRBD2
CASSYSGRPEQFF
TGTGCCAGCAGCTATAGCGGGAGACCCGAGCAGTTCTTC
>few|13|TRBV28|TRBJ1-1|-
CASSFQATTDHAF
TGTGCCAGCAGTTTCCAAGCGACGACAGACCATGCCTTT
>-|14|TRBV7-9|TRBJ2-1|TRBD2
CASSFSGSRNEQFF
TGTGCCAGCAGCTTTAGCGGGAGTCGAAATGAGCAGTTCTTC
>-|13|TRBV25-1|TRBJ2-5|-
CASSVEGMEAQYF
TGTGCCAGCAGTGTCGAAGGGATGGAGGCCCAGTACTTC
>-|11|TRBV18|TRBJ1-1|-
CASSPDIEAFF
TGTGCCAGCTCACCAGATATTGAAGCTTTCTTT
>-|15|TRBV27|TRBJ2-7|TRBD1
CASSLTGQGAYEQYF
TGTGCCAGCAGTTTAACGGGACAGGGGGCCTACGAGCAGTACTTC
>-|13|TRBV7-6|TRBJ2-5|-
CASSGGVQETQYF
TGTGCCAGCAGCGGGGGAGTCCAAGAGACCCAGTACTTC
>-|15|TRBV30|TRBJ1-2|-
CAWRVTGSSNYGYTF
TGTGCCTGGAGAGTTACAGGGTCGTCTAACTATGGCTACACCTTC
>-|13|TRBV28|TRBJ2-7|TRBD2
CASSWTSLGEQYF
TGTGCCAGCAGCTGGACTAGCTTGGGAGAGCAGTACTTC
>-|15|TRBV15|TRBJ2-5|TRBD2
CATSTGSSGQETQYF
TGTGCCACCAGCACGGGATCTAGCGGACAAGAGACCCAGTACTTC
>-|14|TRBV7-9|TRBJ2-5|TRBD2
CASSRTSNQETQYF
TGTGCCAGCAGCCGGACTAGTAATCAAGAGACCCAGTACTTC
>-|17|TRBV5-1|TRBJ2-3|TRBD2
CASSLRRSGRATDTQYF
TGCGCCAGCAGCTTGCGGCGAAGCGGGAGGGCCACAGATACGCAGTATTTT
>-|13|TRBV10-2|TRBJ2-2|-
CASSEVDRGELFF
TGCGCCAGCAGTGAGGTAGACAGGGGGGAGCTGTTTTTT
>-|12|TRBV6-5|TRBJ2-7|TRBD2
CASRGGTYEQYF
TGTGCCAGCAGGGGGGGGACCTACGAGCAGTACTTC
>-|14|TRBV11-3|TRBJ2-1|-
CASSLSPSYNEQFF
TGTGCCAGCAGCTTAAGTCCTTCCTACAATGAGCAGTTCTTC
>-|16|TRBV19|TRBJ2-2|TRBD2
CASSRTSGRAGGELFF
TGTGCCAGTTCCAGGACTAGCGGGAGGGCCGGCGGGGAGCTGTTTTTT
>-|14|TRBV5-3|TRBJ2-7|TRBD2
CARRPGLAEYEQYF
TGTGCCAGAAGACCGGGACTAGCGGAGTACGAGCAGTACTTC
>-|13|TRBV29-1|TRBJ2-5|-
CSVLGSGVWAQYF
TGCAGCGTGCTAGGAAGTGGGGTATGGGCCCAGTACTTC
>-|16|TRBV6-1|TRBJ2-3|TRBD2
CASSATSEDGTDTQYF
TGTGCCAGCAGTGCCACTAGCGAGGATGGAACAGATACGCAGTATTTT
>-|13|TRBV25-1|TRBJ2-7|TRBD1
CASRGQGWYEQYF
TGTGCCAGCAGGGGACAGGGATGGTACGAGCAGTACTTC
>once|15|TRBV28|TRBJ2-2|-
CASSSHGSWAGELFF
TGTGCCAGCAGCTCCCACGGGAGCTGGGCCGGGGAGCTGTTTTTT
>-|16|TRBV6-6|TRBJ1-5|TRBD1
CASRIQGQEIKQPQHF
TGTGCCAGCAGAATTCAAGGACAGGAAATCAAGCAGCCCCAGCATTTT
>-|16|TRBV29-1|TRBJ2-3|TRBD1
CSVGGRDRELTYTQYF
TGCAGCGTTGGAGGCCGGGACAGGGAGTTGACCTATACGCAGTATTTT
>-|17|TRBV7-9|TRBJ1-2|-
CASSLKHGRTGSGGYTF
TGTGCCAGCAGCTTAAAACACGGGCGAACAGGGTCGGGCGGCTACACCTTC
>-|15|TRBV28|TRBJ1-4|TRBD1
CASTQSGTGEEKLFF
TGTGCCAGCACCCAGAGCGGGACAGGGGAAGAAAAACTGTTTTTT
>-|16|TRBV10-3|TRBJ2-1|TRBD2
CAISEDTSGRNNEQFF
TGTGCCATCAGTGAGGATACTAGCGGGAGGAACAATGAGCAGTTCTTC